This is a list of T cell receptor beta chains from one sample in a study of cytomegalovirus exposure and HLA in healthy donors. Using immunoSEQ multiplex PCR, the repertoire was profiled, and TCRdb retains in-frame clones only, with some absent. In the table there are roughly 200,000 clones, around nine tenths of which are singletons. The source material was PBMCs. The receptor set was obtained from a man younger than 45 in good health and CMV-seropositive. The conserved cysteine and the conserved F or W are not part of the CDR3 here. Fields, in order: V gene, CDR3 protein.

V gene: TRBV5-5; CDR3 protein: ASSLGKNRGHEPQH
V gene: TRBV6-1; CDR3 protein: ASSEYGAGARNQPQH
V gene: TRBV28; CDR3 protein: ASSLTSGRSHNEQF
V gene: TRBV4-3; CDR3 protein: ASSQVGGGKEKLF
V gene: TRBV5-1; CDR3 protein: ASSASGQGYEQY
V gene: TRBV7-2; CDR3 protein: ASSLGVSQETQY
V gene: TRBV5-1; CDR3 protein: ASTPNLLAGGRQQDTQY
V gene: TRBV4-3; CDR3 protein: ASSQGPSGGQETQY
V gene: TRBV27; CDR3 protein: ASSSTLETQY
V gene: TRBV30; CDR3 protein: AWSALLKGSGNTIY
V gene: TRBV2; CDR3 protein: ASSYMTQNTEAF
V gene: TRBV19; CDR3 protein: ASSMGLNQETQY
V gene: TRBV27; CDR3 protein: ASSGLAGVAQY
V gene: TRBV2; CDR3 protein: ASSGVEGKYTGELF
V gene: TRBV15; CDR3 protein: ATSRGRGNQPQH
V gene: TRBV18; CDR3 protein: ASSLQGRNTEAF
V gene: TRBV11-3; CDR3 protein: ASSWDGTGELF
V gene: TRBV4-3; CDR3 protein: ASSPRAGAPETQY
V gene: TRBV4-1; CDR3 protein: ASSQNPPGQGRSSYNSPLH
V gene: TRBV9; CDR3 protein: ASSVVQQSGELF
V gene: TRBV11-2; CDR3 protein: ASSLERRLGYGYT
V gene: TRBV30; CDR3 protein: AWTRNIRGGYT
V gene: TRBV6-6; CDR3 protein: ASSYVSGGDEQY
V gene: TRBV6-1; CDR3 protein: ASSEGTGRGNTIY
V gene: TRBV6-5; CDR3 protein: ASSQSGALTNEQF
V gene: TRBV19; CDR3 protein: ASSIEGLPVLTGTGGYT
V gene: TRBV9; CDR3 protein: ASSMNRGGGDTQY
V gene: TRBV6-1; CDR3 protein: ASSGPTRPGDGYT
V gene: TRBV5-6; CDR3 protein: ASSLVRPNTEAF
V gene: TRBV6-1; CDR3 protein: ASSDGGYQAQH
V gene: TRBV29-1; CDR3 protein: SVPGQGSTTYNEQF
V gene: TRBV11-3; CDR3 protein: ASTLGPGRNTGELF
V gene: TRBV6-5; CDR3 protein: ASSYSGTGPYNEQF
V gene: TRBV9; CDR3 protein: ASSVQGSTEAF
V gene: TRBV10-2; CDR3 protein: ASSDSTGAMRQETQY
V gene: TRBV19; CDR3 protein: ASRTVYGYT
V gene: TRBV7-2; CDR3 protein: ASSLDLLGGSSTDTQY
V gene: TRBV11-2; CDR3 protein: ASSLVVGERREQF
V gene: TRBV4-1; CDR3 protein: ASSRTGYHQPQH
V gene: TRBV2; CDR3 protein: ASSPGLNYEQY
V gene: TRBV2; CDR3 protein: ASSTSSVEKLF